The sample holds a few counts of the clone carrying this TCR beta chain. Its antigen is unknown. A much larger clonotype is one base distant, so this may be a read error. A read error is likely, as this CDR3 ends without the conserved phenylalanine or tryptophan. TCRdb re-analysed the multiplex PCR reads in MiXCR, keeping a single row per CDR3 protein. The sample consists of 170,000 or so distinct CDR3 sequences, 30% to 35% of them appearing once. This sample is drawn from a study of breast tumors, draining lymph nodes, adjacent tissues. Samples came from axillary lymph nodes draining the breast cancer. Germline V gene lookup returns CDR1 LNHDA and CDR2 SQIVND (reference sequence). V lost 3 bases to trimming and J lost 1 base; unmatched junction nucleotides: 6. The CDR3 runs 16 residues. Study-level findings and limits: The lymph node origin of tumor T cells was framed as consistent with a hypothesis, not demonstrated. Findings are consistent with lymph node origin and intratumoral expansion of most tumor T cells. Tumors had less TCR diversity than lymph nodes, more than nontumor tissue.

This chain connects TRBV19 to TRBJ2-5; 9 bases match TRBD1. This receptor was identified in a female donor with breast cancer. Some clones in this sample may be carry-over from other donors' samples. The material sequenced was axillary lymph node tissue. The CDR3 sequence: CASSIMGTGLQETQYS. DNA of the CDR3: TGTGCCAGTAGTATTATGGGGACAGGGCTCCAAGAGACCCAGTACTCC.